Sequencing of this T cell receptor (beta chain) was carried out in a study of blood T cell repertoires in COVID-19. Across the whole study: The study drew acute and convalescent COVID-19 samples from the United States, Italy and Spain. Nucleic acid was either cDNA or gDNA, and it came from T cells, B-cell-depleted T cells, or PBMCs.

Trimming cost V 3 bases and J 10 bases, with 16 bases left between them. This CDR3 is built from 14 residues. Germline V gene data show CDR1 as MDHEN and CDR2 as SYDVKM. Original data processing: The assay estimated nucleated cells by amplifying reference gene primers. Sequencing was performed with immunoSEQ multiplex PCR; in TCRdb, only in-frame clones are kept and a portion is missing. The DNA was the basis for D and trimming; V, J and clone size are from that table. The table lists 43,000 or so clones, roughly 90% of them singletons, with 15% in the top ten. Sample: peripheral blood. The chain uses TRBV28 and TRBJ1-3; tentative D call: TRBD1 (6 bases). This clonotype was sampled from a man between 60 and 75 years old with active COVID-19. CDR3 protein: CASSFQGPSGTIYF. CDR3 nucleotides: TGTGCCAGCAGTTTCCAGGGGCCATCTGGGACCATATATTTT. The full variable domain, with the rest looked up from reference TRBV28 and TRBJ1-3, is DVKVTQSSRYLVKRTGEKVFLECVQDMDHENMFWYRQDPGLGLRLIYFSYDVKMKEKGDIPEGYSVSREKKERFSLILESASTNQTSMYLCASSFQGPSGTIYFGEGSWLTVV.